What follows describes a single T cell receptor (beta chain). Data came from immunoSEQ multiplex PCR; TCRdb stores just in-frame clones and leaves some out. This table has 220,000 or so clones, roughly four fifths appearing once. The sample is drawn from a study of blood T cell repertoires in COVID-19. For the study at large: Some COVID-19 samples were acute and others convalescent; all came from the United States, Italy and Spain. T cells, B-cell-depleted T cells, or PBMCs supplied cDNA or gDNA.

This CDR3 comprises 14 residues. V was clipped by 4 bases and J by 1 base, with 10 bases between them. Germline V lookup: CDR1 LGHDT, CDR2 YNNKEL (reference sequence). The sequence came from a woman aged 80 or over with COVID-19, enrolled during active disease. V is TRBV3-1 (or the pseudogene TRBV3-2) and J is TRBJ1-1; a weak D match, TRBD1 (6 bases). Material: peripheral blood. This CDR3 reads CASSRGGRNTEAFF. In DNA form, the CDR3 reads TGTGCCAGCAGCCGAGGGGGTCGGAACACTGAAGCTTTCTTT.